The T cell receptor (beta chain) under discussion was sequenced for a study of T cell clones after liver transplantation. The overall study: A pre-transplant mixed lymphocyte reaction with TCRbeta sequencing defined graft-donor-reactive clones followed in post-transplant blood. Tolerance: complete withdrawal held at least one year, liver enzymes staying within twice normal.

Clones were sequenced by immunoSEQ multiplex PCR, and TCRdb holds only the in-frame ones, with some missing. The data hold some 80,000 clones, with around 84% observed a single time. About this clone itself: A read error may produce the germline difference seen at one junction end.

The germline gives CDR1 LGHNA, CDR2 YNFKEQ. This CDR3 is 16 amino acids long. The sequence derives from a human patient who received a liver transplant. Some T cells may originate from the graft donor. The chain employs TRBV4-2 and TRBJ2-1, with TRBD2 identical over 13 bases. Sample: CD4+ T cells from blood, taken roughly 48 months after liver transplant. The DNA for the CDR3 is TGTGCCAGCAGTCAAGGCACTAGCGGGGGGGCACAAGAGCAGTTCTTC. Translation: CASSQGTSGGAQEQFF.